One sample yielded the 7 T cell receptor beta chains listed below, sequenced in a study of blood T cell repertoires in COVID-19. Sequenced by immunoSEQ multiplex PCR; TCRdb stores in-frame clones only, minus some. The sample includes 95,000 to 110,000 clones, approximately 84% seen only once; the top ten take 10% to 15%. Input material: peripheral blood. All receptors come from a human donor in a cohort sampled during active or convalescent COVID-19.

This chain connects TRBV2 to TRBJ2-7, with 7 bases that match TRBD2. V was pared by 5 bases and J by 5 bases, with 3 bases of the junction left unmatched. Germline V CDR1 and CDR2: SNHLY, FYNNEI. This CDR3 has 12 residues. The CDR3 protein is CASSSGEDEQYF. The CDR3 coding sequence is TGTGCCAGCAGTAGCGGGGAAGACGAGCAGTACTTC.

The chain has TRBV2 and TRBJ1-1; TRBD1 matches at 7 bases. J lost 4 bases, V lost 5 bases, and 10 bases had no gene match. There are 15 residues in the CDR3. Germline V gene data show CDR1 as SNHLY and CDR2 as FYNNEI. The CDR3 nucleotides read TGTGCCAGCAGTTACTCAATTCAGGGGGGCACTGAAGCTTTCTTT. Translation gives CASSYSIQGGTEAFF. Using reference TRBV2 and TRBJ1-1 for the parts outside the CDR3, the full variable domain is EPEVTQTPSHQVTQMGQEVILRCVPISNHLYFYWYRQILGQKVEFLVSFYNNEISEKSEIFDDQFSVERPDGSNFTLKIRSTKLEDSAMYFCASSYSIQGGTEAFFGQGTRLTVV.

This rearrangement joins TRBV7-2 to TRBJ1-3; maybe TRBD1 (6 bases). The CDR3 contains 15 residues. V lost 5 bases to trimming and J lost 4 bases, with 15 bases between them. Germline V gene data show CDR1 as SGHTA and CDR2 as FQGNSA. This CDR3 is CASSPPGGRGNTIYF. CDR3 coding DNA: TGTGCCAGCAGCCCCCCGGGGGGCCGGGGAAACACCATATATTTT.

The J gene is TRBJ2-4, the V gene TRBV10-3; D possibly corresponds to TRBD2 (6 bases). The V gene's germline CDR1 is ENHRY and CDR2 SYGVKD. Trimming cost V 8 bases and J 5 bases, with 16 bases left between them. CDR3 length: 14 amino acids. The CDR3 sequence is CAIAGGGSQNIQYF. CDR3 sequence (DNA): TGTGCCATCGCCGGGGGTGGGTCCCAAAACATTCAGTACTTC.

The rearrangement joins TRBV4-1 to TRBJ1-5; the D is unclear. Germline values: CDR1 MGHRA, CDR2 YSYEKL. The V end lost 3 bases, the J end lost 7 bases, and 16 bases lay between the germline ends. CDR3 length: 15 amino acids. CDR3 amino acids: CASSQDSGMVQPQHF. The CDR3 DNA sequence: TGCGCCAGCAGCCAGGACTCCGGGATGGTACAGCCCCAGCATTTT.

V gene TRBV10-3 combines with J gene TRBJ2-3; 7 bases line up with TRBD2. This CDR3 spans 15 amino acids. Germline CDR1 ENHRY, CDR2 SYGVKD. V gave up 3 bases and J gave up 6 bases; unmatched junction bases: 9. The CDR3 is CAISDKTSRSDTQYF. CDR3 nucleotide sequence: TGTGCCATCAGTGACAAGACTAGCCGGTCCGATACGCAGTATTTT.

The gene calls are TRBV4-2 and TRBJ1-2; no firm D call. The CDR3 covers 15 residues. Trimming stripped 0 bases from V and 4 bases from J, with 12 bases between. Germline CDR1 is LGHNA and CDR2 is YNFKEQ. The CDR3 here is CASSQDFRGVYGYTF. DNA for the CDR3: TGTGCCAGCAGCCAAGATTTCCGGGGAGTCTATGGCTACACCTTC.